Below are 6 T cell receptor beta chains sequenced from a single sample in a study of T-cell reconstitution after alpha-beta-depleted transplantation in children. Library preparation (for TCRbeta) was performed with unique molecular identifiers. Each CDR3 protein gets one entry after TCRdb re-called the PCR reads with MiXCR. The table lists 100,000 or so distinct CDR3 sequences, more than 20% of them singletons. This material consisted of PBMCs, taken before TCRalphabeta/CD19-depleted stem cell transplant. Source of these receptors: a boy aged 2-15 years with acute lymphoblastic leukemia, due to receive a stem cell transplant.

The chain joins TRBV5-1 to TRBJ2-1; 10 bases are shared with TRBD2. V shed 2 bases and J 6 bases; nucleotides not matched to a gene: 8. Germline V gene lookup returns CDR1 SGHRS and CDR2 YFSETQ. The CDR3 is made up of 16 amino acids. The CDR3 region is CASSFAGLAAINEQFF. The CDR3 coding sequence is TGCGCCAGCAGCTTTGCTGGACTAGCGGCGATCAATGAGCAGTTCTTC.

The V call is TRBV7-9, the J call TRBJ2-1, with 11 bases fitting TRBD2. In germline, CDR1 is SEHNR, CDR2 FQNEAQ (reference sequence). CDR3 length equals 15 residues. V lost 4 bases to trimming and J lost 5 bases; unmatched junction nucleotides: 4. CDR3 bases: TGTGCCAGCAGCTATAGCGGGAGGGGTAACAATGAGCAGTTCTTC. It is translated as CASSYSGRGNNEQFF.

The gene calls are TRBV12-3 or TRBV12-4 and TRBJ2-1; D gene ambiguous. This CDR3 is built from 14 residues. The V and J ends lost 6 bases and 7 bases respectively, with 16 bases between them. DNA for the CDR3: TGTGCCAGCAGAGGTAGCTCCCAAGGGAATGAGCAGTTCTTC. Its translation: CASRGSSQGNEQFF.

The chain has TRBV27 and TRBJ2-5; 8 bases agree with TRBD2. The CDR3 runs 15 residues. With 2 bases clipped from V and 5 bases from J, the junction kept 7 bases outside the gene matches. Germline CDR1 and CDR2: MNHEY and SMNVEV (reference sequence). This chain's CDR3 is CASSLAGAGGETQYF. Written as DNA, the CDR3 is TGTGCCAGCAGTTTAGCGGGGGCGGGAGGCGAGACCCAGTACTTC.

This clonotype was seen at least ten times. V is TRBV5-6 and J is TRBJ2-4, with 7 bases aligning to TRBD1. J gave up 1 base and V 6 bases, and 4 bases lay outside the gene matches. Germline CDR1 and CDR2: SGHDT and YYEEEE. The CDR3 is 14 amino acids. The CDR3 is CASNQQGAKNIQYF. CDR3 nucleotides: TGTGCCAGCAACCAACAGGGGGCCAAAAACATTCAGTACTTC.

The gene calls are TRBV5-1 and TRBJ1-2; D remains unclear. Germline lookup yields CDR1 SGHRS and CDR2 YFSETQ. Trimming took off 4 bases at V and 2 bases at J, with 12 bases between the two ends. This CDR3 has 14 amino acids. DNA for the CDR3: TGCGCCAGCAGCGTTCGTGAGAGAAACTATGGCTACACCTTC. It is translated as CASSVRERNYGYTF.